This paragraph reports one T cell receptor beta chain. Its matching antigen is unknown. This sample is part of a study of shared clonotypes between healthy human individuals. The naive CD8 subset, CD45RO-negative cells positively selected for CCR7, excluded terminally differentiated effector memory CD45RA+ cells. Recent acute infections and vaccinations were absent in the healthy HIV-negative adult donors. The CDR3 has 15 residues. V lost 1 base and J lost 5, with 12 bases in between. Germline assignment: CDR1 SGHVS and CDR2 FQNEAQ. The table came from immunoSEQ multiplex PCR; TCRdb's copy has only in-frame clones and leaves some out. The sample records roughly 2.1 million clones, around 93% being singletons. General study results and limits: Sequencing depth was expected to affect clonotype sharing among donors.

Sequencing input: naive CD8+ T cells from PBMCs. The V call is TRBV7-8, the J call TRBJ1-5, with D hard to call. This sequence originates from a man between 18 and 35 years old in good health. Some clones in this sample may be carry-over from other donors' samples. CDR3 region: CASSLGGLGDQPQHF. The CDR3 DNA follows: TGTGCCAGCAGCTTAGGAGGGTTGGGCGATCAGCCCCAGCATTTT.